Sequencing of this T cell receptor beta chain was carried out in a study of CD8+CD57+ T cells in acquired aplastic anemia. Study overall: When averaged, DNA from sorted CD4+ and CD8+ cells came to 2.5 to 3.5 ug. Overall study results and limits: A set of some 28 CD8+ CDR3 sequences was shared between patients and controls, and these sequences appeared highly expressed in patients.

With 6 bases removed from V and 7 bases from J, the gap between germline ends came to 20 bases. Per the germline V gene, CDR1 is DFQATT and CDR2 is SNEGSKA (reference sequence). The CDR3 sequence is 14 residues long. Worth noting for this clonotype: The antigen remains unidentified.

Template material for TCR beta VDJ and CDR3 profiling consisted of genomic DNA. One entry per CDR3 protein, called by TCRdb with MiXCR from the reads. The sample has under 200,000 distinct CDR3 sequences, roughly 47% seen once. The sequencing sample was made of sorted CD4+, CD8+, or CD8+CD57+ T cells (not recorded which) from PBMCs. The sequence derives from a human donor in good health. The J gene is TRBJ2-3, the V gene TRBV20-1; tentatively, D is TRBD2 (6 bases). CDR3 sequence: CSARDVLGGNTQYF. CDR3 in DNA: TGCAGTGCCCGGGACGTCCTTGGAGGGAATACGCAGTATTTT.